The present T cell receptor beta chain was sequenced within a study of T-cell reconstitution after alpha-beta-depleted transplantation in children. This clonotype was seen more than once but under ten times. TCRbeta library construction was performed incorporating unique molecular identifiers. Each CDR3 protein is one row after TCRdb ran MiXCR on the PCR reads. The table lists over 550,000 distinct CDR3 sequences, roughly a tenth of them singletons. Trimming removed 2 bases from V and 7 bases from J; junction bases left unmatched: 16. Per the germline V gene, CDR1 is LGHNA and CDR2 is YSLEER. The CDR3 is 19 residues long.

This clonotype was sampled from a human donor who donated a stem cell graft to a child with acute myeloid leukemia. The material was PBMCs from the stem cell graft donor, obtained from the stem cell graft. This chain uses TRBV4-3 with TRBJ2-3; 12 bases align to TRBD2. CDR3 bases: TGCGCCAGCAGCCAACAGGCTGGGGTACTAGCGGGAGGCCGGAATACGCAGTATTTT. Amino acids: CASSQQAGVLAGGRNTQYF.